The 4 T cell receptor beta chains below come from one sample, sequenced in a study of blood T cell repertoires in COVID-19. Assay used: immunoSEQ multiplex PCR; TCRdb lists only in-frame clones, some missing. The sample records about 250,000 clones, roughly 80% being singletons. Sequencing was performed on peripheral blood. The receptors were gathered from an elderly woman with acute or convalescent COVID-19.

This clone was counted a few times. V gene TRBV6-5 combines with J gene TRBJ1-5, with D perhaps matching TRBD1 (5 bases). Germline V gives CDR1 MNHEY, CDR2 SVGAGI. The V end was cut by 6 bases, the J end by 7 bases, with 13 bases between. The CDR3 sequence is 13 residues long. The CDR3: CASRGEGRQPQHF. CDR3 in DNA: TGTGCCAGCAGGGGGGAGGGGCGCCAGCCCCAGCATTTT.

The V and J genes are TRBV3-1 (or the pseudogene TRBV3-2) and TRBJ1-6; 8 bases agree with TRBD1. Germline values: CDR1 LGHDT, CDR2 YNNKEL (reference sequence). There are 17 residues in the CDR3. V was pared by 4 bases and J by 6 bases, with 11 bases of the junction left unmatched. CDR3 residues: CASSPGQGASVNSPLHF. The CDR3 DNA sequence: TGTGCCAGCAGCCCCGGGCAGGGGGCCTCCGTTAATTCACCCCTCCACTTT.

The CDR3 DNA follows: TGTGCCATCAGTGAGAAGCGGGAGGGGGGTCCCTACAATGAGCAGTTCTTC. Residues: CAISEKREGGPYNEQFF. This chain uses TRBV10-3 with TRBJ2-1; 10 nucleotides agree with TRBD2. Trimming cost V 2 bases and J 2 bases; bases outside gene matches: 6. Germline V gives CDR1 ENHRY, CDR2 SYGVKD. The CDR3 totals 17 residues.

The rearrangement links TRBV3-1 (or the pseudogene TRBV3-2) to TRBJ1-2; 10 bases fit TRBD1. Germline CDR1 and CDR2: LGHDT and YNNKEL (reference sequence). This CDR3 is 13 amino acids long. The V gene end was trimmed by 4 bases and the J gene end by 6 bases; junction bases not matched to a gene: 2. CDR3 DNA: TGTGCCAGCAGCCGACAGGGGGCGCATGGCTACACCTTC. Translating it yields CASSRQGAHGYTF.